Given below is one TCR beta chain in context. Its antigen is unidentified. TCRdb's copy holds only in-frame clones and misses some; the assay was immunoSEQ multiplex PCR. Counted here are almost 70,000 clones, around two thirds occurring once; the ten biggest clones make up roughly 1.6%. The sample is drawn from a study of vaccination effects on CD4 cells after COVID-19. Germline V gives CDR1 LGHDT, CDR2 YNNKEL (reference sequence). The CDR3 has 13 residues. Trimming left V 4 bases short and J 4 bases short, with 8 bases between. Sequencing in the ViraFEST assay came after antigen-specific CD4+ T cells had been expanded with viral peptide pools, which were used to stimulate PBMC. Following culture for about ten days, CD4+ T cells were isolated. Subjects were given two BNT162b2 or mRNA-1273 vaccine doses. Neither prior SARS-CoV-2 infection nor positive nucleocapsid antibodies were present in the vaccine recipients.

This sample comprised CD4+ T cells from PBMCs cultured with HCoV-229E spike peptides, obtained after COVID-19 vaccination. The clonotype comes from a human donor who received a COVID-19 vaccine. This sequence joins TRBV3-1 (or the pseudogene TRBV3-2) and TRBJ1-5; D gene uncertain. The CDR3 here is CASSRGDNQPQHF. DNA of the CDR3: TGTGCCAGCAGCCGTGGGGATAATCAGCCCCAGCATTTT.